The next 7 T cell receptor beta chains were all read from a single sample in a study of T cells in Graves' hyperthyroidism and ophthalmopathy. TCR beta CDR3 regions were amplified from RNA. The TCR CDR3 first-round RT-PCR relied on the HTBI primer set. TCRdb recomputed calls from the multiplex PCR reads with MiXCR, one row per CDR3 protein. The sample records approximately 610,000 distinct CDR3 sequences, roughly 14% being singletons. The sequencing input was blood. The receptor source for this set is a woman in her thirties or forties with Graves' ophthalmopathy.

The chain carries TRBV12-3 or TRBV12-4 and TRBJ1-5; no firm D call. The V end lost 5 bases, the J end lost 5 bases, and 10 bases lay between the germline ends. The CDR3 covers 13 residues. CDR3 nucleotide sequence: TGTGCCAGCAGTCCCCCATCGGATCAGCCCCAGCATTTT. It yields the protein CASSPPSDQPQHF.

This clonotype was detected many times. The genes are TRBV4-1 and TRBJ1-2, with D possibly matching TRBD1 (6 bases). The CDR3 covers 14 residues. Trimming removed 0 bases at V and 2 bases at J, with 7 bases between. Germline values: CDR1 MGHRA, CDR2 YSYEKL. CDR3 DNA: TGCGCCAGCAGCCAAGATGGACAGAACTATGGCTACACCTTC. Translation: CASSQDGQNYGYTF.

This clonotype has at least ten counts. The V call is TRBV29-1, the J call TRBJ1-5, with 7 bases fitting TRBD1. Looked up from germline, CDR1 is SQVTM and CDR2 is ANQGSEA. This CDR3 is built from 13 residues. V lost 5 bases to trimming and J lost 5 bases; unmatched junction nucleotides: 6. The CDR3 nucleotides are TGCAGCGTTAGGACAGGTGTGGATCAGCCCCAGCATTTT. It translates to CSVRTGVDQPQHF.

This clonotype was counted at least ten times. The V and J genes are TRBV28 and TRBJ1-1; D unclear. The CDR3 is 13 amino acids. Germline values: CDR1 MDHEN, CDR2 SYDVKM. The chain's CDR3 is CATMLAGNTEAFF. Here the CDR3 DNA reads TGTGCGACCATGCTAGCAGGGAACACTGAAGCTTTCTTT.

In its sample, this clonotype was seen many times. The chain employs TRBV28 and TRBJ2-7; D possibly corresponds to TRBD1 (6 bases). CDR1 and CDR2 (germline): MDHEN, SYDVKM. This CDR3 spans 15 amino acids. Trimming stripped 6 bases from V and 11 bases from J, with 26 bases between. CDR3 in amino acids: CASSPLTRQDEAKYF. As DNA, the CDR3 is TGTGCCAGCAGCCCTTTGACGAGACAGGACGAGGCGAAGTACTTC.

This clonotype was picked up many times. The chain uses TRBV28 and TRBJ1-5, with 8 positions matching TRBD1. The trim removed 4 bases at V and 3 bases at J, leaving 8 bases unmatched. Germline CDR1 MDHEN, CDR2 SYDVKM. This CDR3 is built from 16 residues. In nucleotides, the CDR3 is TGTGCCAGCAGTTCTCAACGGACAGGGAACAATCAGCCCCAGCATTTT. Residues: CASSSQRTGNNQPQHF.

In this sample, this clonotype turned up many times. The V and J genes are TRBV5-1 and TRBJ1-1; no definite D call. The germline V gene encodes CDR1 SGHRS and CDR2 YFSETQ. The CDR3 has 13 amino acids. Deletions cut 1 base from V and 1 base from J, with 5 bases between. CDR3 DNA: TGCGCCAGCAGCTTGATGTGGAACACTGAAGCTTTCTTT. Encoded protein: CASSLMWNTEAFF.